This passage covers 5 T cell receptor beta chains from one sample sequenced in a study of blood T cell repertoires in COVID-19. Generated by immunoSEQ multiplex PCR, the TCRdb table keeps only in-frame clones and is missing some. The repertoire holds fewer than 130,000 clones, about 85% seen once, with under 2.5% in the top ten. The sequencing sample was made of peripheral blood. All receptors derive from a human donor in a cohort sampled during active COVID-19.

This clone has just one count. The CDR3 nucleotides read TGTGCCAGCAGTTTAGTGGCCTGGACTGAAGCTTTCTTT. Amino acids: CASSLVAWTEAFF. The rearrangement uses TRBV28 and TRBJ1-1, with D uncertain. V was pared by 2 bases and J by 5 bases, with 9 bases between. From germline, CDR1 is MDHEN and CDR2 SYDVKM. The CDR3 length is 13 residues.

The gene calls are TRBV2 and TRBJ2-7; 12 positions match TRBD2. Per germline, CDR1 SNHLY and CDR2 FYNNEI. J gave up 2 bases and V 2 bases, and 4 bases lay outside the gene matches. CDR3 size: 16 residues. The CDR3 reads CASSESSSGRAYEQYF. The CDR3 DNA follows: TGTGCCAGCAGTGAATCATCTAGCGGGAGGGCCTACGAGCAGTACTTC.

This clone was found once. This sequence joins TRBV28 and TRBJ1-6, with D maybe TRBD1 (6 bases). CDR1 and CDR2 from the germline V gene are MDHEN and SYDVKM. The CDR3 runs to 12 residues. V lost 9 bases and J lost 7, with 10 bases in between. CDR3 DNA sequence: TGTGCCAGTGGTGACAGGAATTCACCCCTCCACTTT. The encoded protein is CASGDRNSPLHF. Full variable domain (remainder filled in from reference TRBV28 and TRBJ1-6): DVKVTQSSRYLVKRTGEKVFLECVQDMDHENMFWYRQDPGLGLRLIYFSYDVKMKEKGDIPEGYSVSREKKERFSLILESASTNQTSMYLCASGDRNSPLHFGNGTRLTVT.

This clone showed up just once. The chain recombines TRBV5-1 with TRBJ1-1, with 9 nucleotides matching TRBD1. Germline lookup yields CDR1 SGHRS and CDR2 YFSETQ. With 0 bases clipped from V and 1 base from J, the junction kept 1 base outside the gene matches. This CDR3 contains 15 residues. This CDR3 reads CASSLGGQGNTEAFF. The DNA of the CDR3 is TGCGCCAGCAGCTTGGGGGGACAGGGGAACACTGAAGCTTTCTTT.

The V and J genes are TRBV7-8 and TRBJ1-1, with 7 bases that match TRBD1. J was trimmed by 10 bases and V by 1 base; bases with no gene match: 6. The CDR3 totals 13 residues. CDR1 and CDR2 (germline): SGHVS, FQNEAQ. The CDR3 DNA reads as TGTGCCAGCAGCTTAGAGACAGGGCTTGGAGCTTTCTTT. Protein sequence: CASSLETGLGAFF.